Below, 24 T cell receptor beta chains from the same sample are listed, as sequenced in a study of T-cell reconstitution after alpha-beta-depleted transplantation in children. This sample's TCRbeta library carried unique molecular identifier barcodes. One entry per CDR3 protein results from TCRdb running MiXCR on the PCR reads. The table records some 390,000 distinct CDR3 sequences, 20% of them present only once. Specimen: PBMCs from the stem cell graft donor, collected from the stem cell graft. The receptors shown here come from a human donor who donated a stem cell graft to a child with acute myeloid leukemia.

The V and J genes are TRBV12-3 or TRBV12-4 and TRBJ2-6; 8 positions match TRBD1. V lost 8 bases, J lost 0 bases, and 6 bases stayed unmatched. The CDR3 is 16 residues long. CDR3 coding DNA: TGTGCCAGCCGGGGACAGGACGTCTCTGGGGCCAACGTCCTGACTTTC. This codes for CASRGQDVSGANVLTF.

This clonotype was seen at least ten times. The chain is built from TRBV4-2 and TRBJ2-7, with D unresolved. Germline V gene data show CDR1 as LGHNA and CDR2 as YNFKEQ. The CDR3 spans 11 residues. Trimming shortened V by 1 base and J by 5 bases, and 3 bases separated the two germline ends. The DNA of the CDR3 is TGTGCCAGCAGCCAAGGTGACGAGCAGTACTTC. Translation gives CASSQGDEQYF.

The sample holds a few counts of this clonotype. This chain connects TRBV29-1 to TRBJ1-4, with 10 bases identical to TRBD1. The V and J ends lost 3 bases and 8 bases, in that order; junction bases with no gene match: 6. CDR1 and CDR2 (germline): SQVTM, ANQGSEA. This CDR3 contains 14 residues. The CDR3 DNA reads TGCAGCGTTGAGCGGACAGGGGGTGCCGAAAAACTGTTTTTT. This translates into CSVERTGGAEKLFF.

Ten or more counts support this clonotype. The V call is TRBV7-2, the J call TRBJ2-1; TRBD2 aligns across 7 bases. The CDR3 loop spans 14 amino acids. J lost 2 bases, V lost 8 bases, and 6 bases had no gene match. Per germline, CDR1 SGHTA and CDR2 FQGNSA. The CDR3 nucleotides read TGTGCCAGCGCTGCGACTAGCACCTACAATGAGCAGTTCTTC. This codes for CASAATSTYNEQFF.

This clonotype was counted ten times or more. The rearrangement uses TRBV24-1 and TRBJ2-3; D might be TRBD2 (5 bases). This CDR3 is built from 16 residues. V lost 5 bases and J lost 2, with 16 bases in between. Germline-derived CDR1 and CDR2 are KGHDR and SFDVKD. This CDR3 is CATSGRTGYFTDTQYF. In DNA, the CDR3 is TGTGCCACCAGTGGTCGGACGGGGTACTTCACAGATACGCAGTATTTT.

The V call is TRBV6-5, the J call TRBJ2-7; TRBD1 agrees at 9 bases. Trimming cost V 4 bases and J 3 bases; bases outside gene matches: 7. CDR1 and CDR2 (germline): MNHEY, SVGAGI. CDR3 length equals 15 residues. The CDR3 DNA follows: TGTGCCAGCAGTTCCACCGGGACAGGGTACTACGAGCAGTACTTC. Translation gives CASSSTGTGYYEQYF.

The V gene is TRBV28, the J gene TRBJ2-7, with TRBD1 as a possible D gene (5 bases). V was pared by 6 bases and J by 10 bases, with 10 bases between. The CDR3 consists of 10 residues. In germline, CDR1 is MDHEN, CDR2 SYDVKM. The CDR3 DNA reads as TGTGCCAGCAGCAGACAGACACAGTACTTC. Translated: CASSRQTQYF.

This clonotype has only a few counts. J is TRBJ2-1 and V is TRBV27, with 8 bases fitting TRBD2. The V and J ends lost 5 bases and 3 bases, in that order; junction bases with no gene match: 18. Germline loops: CDR1 MNHEY, CDR2 SMNVEV (reference sequence). This CDR3 spans 19 amino acids. In DNA form, the CDR3 reads TGTGCCAGCAGTAGGAGGTGGATCGTTGCGGGAGGAAACTACAATGAGCAGTTCTTC. Translating gives CASSRRWIVAGGNYNEQFF.

The J gene is TRBJ1-1, the V gene TRBV20-1, with a weak D call TRBD1 (6 bases). With 2 bases removed from V and 1 base from J, the gap between germline ends came to 20 bases. The CDR3 consists of 17 residues. Germline V lookup: CDR1 DFQATT, CDR2 SNEGSKA (reference sequence). CDR3 DNA: TGCAGTGCTAGACGCAATGGAGGGGGGCCGGGGAACACTGAAGCTTTCTTT. This codes for CSARRNGGGPGNTEAFF.

This clonotype turned up a few times. This chain joins TRBV21-1 and TRBJ1-5; TRBD1, the table's D call, lacks a check against the DNA. TRBV21-1 is termed a pseudogene. CDR3 size: 13 residues. CDR3 DNA sequence: TGTGCCAGCAGGGCGGACAGGGCGCAACCCCAGCATTTT. Translating it yields CASRADRAQPQHF.

The V gene is TRBV27, the J gene TRBJ1-5; TRBD1 is a possible D gene (5 bases). Germline CDR1 and CDR2: MNHEY and SMNVEV (reference sequence). V was shortened by 6 bases and J by 11 bases, with 20 bases between the two germline ends. The CDR3 runs to 14 residues. The CDR3 spells CASSPFLGPWAQHF. The CDR3 region has the DNA TGTGCCAGCAGCCCCTTTTTGGGGCCTTGGGCCCAGCATTTT.

J is TRBJ2-1 and V is TRBV12-3 or TRBV12-4, with D perhaps TRBD2 (6 bases). The CDR3 is made up of 13 amino acids. V lost 4 bases, J lost 11 bases, and 15 bases lay in between. The CDR3 DNA reads TGTGCCAGCAGTTCCTCGGTTCGGGAGAAGCAGTTCTTC. Translated: CASSSSVREKQFF.

The chain joins TRBV29-1 to TRBJ2-2; D gene ambiguous. The V gene's germline CDR1 is SQVTM and CDR2 ANQGSEA. V lost 3 bases and J 3 bases, leaving 8 bases between the germline ends. This CDR3 comprises 13 residues. The CDR3 bases are TGCAGCGTTGACCCGTTGCACACCGGGGAGCTGTTTTTT. Residues: CSVDPLHTGELFF.

This clonotype showed up just once. The rearrangement joins TRBV7-9 to TRBJ2-7, with D tentatively TRBD1 (5 bases). The CDR3 loop spans 15 amino acids. Between the trimmed V and J ends, which lost 0 bases and 6 bases, there was a span of 15 bases. Looked up from germline, CDR1 is SEHNR and CDR2 is FQNEAQ (reference sequence). CDR3 in DNA: TGTGCCAGCAGCTTAGCCCCCCAGGGCAGGGCCGAGCAGTACTTC. Translating it yields CASSLAPQGRAEQYF.

This chain connects TRBV9 to TRBJ1-6; D is uncertain. Germline V lookup: CDR1 SGDLS, CDR2 YYNGEE. The CDR3 contains 12 residues. V gave up 0 bases and J gave up 9 bases, with 4 bases separating them. CDR3 sequence (DNA): TGTGCCAGCAGCGTAGGGGTTTCACCCCTCCACTTT. Encoded protein: CASSVGVSPLHF.

This clonotype occurred a few times. The rearrangement uses TRBV21-1 and TRBJ2-1; the table's D call, TRBD1, has no DNA check behind it. TRBV21-1 is tagged as a pseudogene. The CDR3 extends over 10 amino acids. DNA of the CDR3: TGTGCCAGCCAGGGCAATGAGCAGTTCTTC. Protein product: CASQGNEQFF.

V is TRBV6-5 and J is TRBJ2-7; TRBD1 or TRBD2 may be the D gene (5 bases each). The germline V gene encodes CDR1 MNHEY and CDR2 SVGAGI. The CDR3 is made up of 15 amino acids. The ends were cut back, 2 bases at V and 0 bases at J, with 11 bases in the middle. The CDR3 loop is CASSYGTSSSYEQYF. For the CDR3, the DNA is TGTGCCAGCAGTTACGGGACGTCTAGCTCCTACGAGCAGTACTTC.

This clonotype was found a few times. The rearrangement links TRBV9 to TRBJ2-1; D might be TRBD1 (7 bases). Germline assignment: CDR1 SGDLS and CDR2 YYNGEE. Trimming pared 3 bases from V and 0 bases from J, leaving 10 bases between. The CDR3 runs to 15 residues. The CDR3 loop reads CASSARDSSYNEQFF. The CDR3 DNA reads as TGTGCCAGCAGCGCGCGGGACAGCTCCTACAATGAGCAGTTCTTC.

This clonotype has a count of ten or more. The rearrangement links TRBV6-2 or TRBV6-3 to TRBJ2-7; tentatively, D is TRBD2 (5 bases). Germline V gene data show CDR1 as MNHEY and CDR2 as SVGEGT. V was shortened by 2 bases and J by 3 bases, with 17 bases between the two germline ends. This CDR3 has 16 residues. The CDR3 spells CASSYGVEAPIYEQYF. In nucleotides, the CDR3 is TGTGCCAGCAGTTACGGAGTGGAGGCCCCCATCTACGAGCAGTACTTC.

The chain combines TRBV28 with TRBJ1-4; D remains ambiguous. The V and J ends lost 6 bases and 8 bases respectively, with 16 bases between them. The CDR3 extends over 14 amino acids. Germline values: CDR1 MDHEN, CDR2 SYDVKM. The CDR3 protein is CASSPRHAGEKLFF. The CDR3 DNA reads TGTGCCAGCAGCCCTCGGCACGCGGGGGAAAAACTGTTTTTT.

This clonotype was seen a few times. The genes are TRBV5-1 and TRBJ2-3, with D hard to call. Germline V gene data show CDR1 as SGHRS and CDR2 as YFSETQ. V was pared by 1 base and J by 0 bases, with 15 bases between. This CDR3 comprises 17 residues. CDR3 residues: CASSLLGVPSSTDTQYF. In DNA, the CDR3 is TGCGCCAGCAGCTTGCTTGGGGTCCCCTCTAGCACAGATACGCAGTATTTT.

The chain links TRBV20-1 to TRBJ2-1, with D unresolved. V was clipped by 1 base and J by 4 bases, with 17 bases between them. From germline, CDR1 is DFQATT and CDR2 SNEGSKA (reference sequence). The CDR3 contains 16 residues. CDR3 sequence reads: CSARVARPPLYNEQFF. CDR3 nucleotide sequence: TGCAGTGCTAGAGTGGCAAGGCCCCCTCTATACAATGAGCAGTTCTTC.

This clonotype was seen repeatedly, ten times or more. V and J are TRBV20-1 and TRBJ1-5, with TRBD1 matching over 9 bases. This CDR3 contains 13 residues. Germline loops: CDR1 DFQATT, CDR2 SNEGSKA (reference sequence). CDR3 sequence: CSQQGAGNQPQHF. The DNA of the CDR3 is TGCAGCCAACAGGGGGCTGGCAATCAGCCCCAGCATTTT.

The chain is built from TRBV25-1 and TRBJ1-1, with D perhaps matching TRBD1 (5 bases). The germline gives CDR1 MGHDK, CDR2 SYGVNS. CDR3 size: 15 residues. Trimming took 2 bases from V and 0 from J, leaving 10 bases between them. The CDR3 is CASSERDGLNTEAFF. Here the CDR3 DNA reads TGTGCCAGCAGTGAAAGGGACGGATTGAACACTGAAGCTTTCTTT.